A selection of T cell receptor beta chains follows, all from one sample in a study of technical replicates of blood from a few donors. Libraries were prepared by immunoSEQ multiplex PCR; TCRdb keeps only in-frame clonotypes and omits some of them. The table includes about 70,000 clones, roughly nine tenths detected once. The material sequenced was T cells isolated from PBMCs. These receptors were taken from a human donor in good health. The CDR3 runs from the conserved cysteine through the conserved F or W. D genes are given only for firm matches. Rows give clone size only sometimes, using once, few, many, or a class for an expanded clone.

V	size	J	D	DNA	CDR3
TRBV7-9	NA	TRBJ2-1	TRBD2	TGTGCCAGCAGCTTGGAGCGGGAGGGCATCTATGAGCAGTTCTTC	CASSLEREGIYEQFF
TRBV27	NA	TRBJ2-7	TRBD1	TGTGCCAGCAGTCCAGGGACAGGGTACTACGAGCAGTACTTC	CASSPGTGYYEQYF
TRBV6-5	once	TRBJ2-3	NA	TGTGCCAGCAGTTACTCGGACTCAACAGATACGCAGTATTTT	CASSYSDSTDTQYF
TRBV19	NA	TRBJ2-7	NA	TGTGCCAGTAGTTCCTCCAGGGGTTACGAGCAGTACTTC	CASSSSRGYEQYF
TRBV7-9	NA	TRBJ2-5	NA	TGTGCCACCATCGGCACAGCCGAGGGGGCCCAGTACTTC	CATIGTAEGAQYF
TRBV6-5	NA	TRBJ1-1	NA	TGTGCCACCTTCAGTCCAGGGTTAACTGAAGCTTTCTTT	CATFSPGLTEAFF
TRBV7-2	NA	TRBJ1-5	TRBD1	TGTGCCAGCAGCCCTGGGACAGGATATATGGGCGAGCATTTT	CASSPGTGYMGEHF
TRBV10-3	NA	TRBJ1-2	NA	TGTGCCATCAGTGAGTCGACGGGGGAGGGCTACACCTTC	CAISESTGEGYTF
TRBV25-1	NA	TRBJ2-5	NA	TGTGCCAGCACCGGGAGTAAGGAGACCCAGTACTTC	CASTGSKETQYF
TRBV11-2	few	TRBJ2-7	TRBD2	TGTGCCAGCAGCCCACATAGCGGGAGCGTTGTGGAGCAGTACTTC	CASSPHSGSVVEQYF
TRBV6-6	NA	TRBJ2-1	TRBD2	TGTGCCAGCAGTTACCCGAACTTCGGGGGGAATGAGCAGTTCTTC	CASSYPNFGGNEQFF
TRBV5-1	NA	TRBJ2-3	TRBD2	TGCGCCAGTCAAACTAGCGGGGGCACAGATACGCAGTATTTT	CASQTSGGTDTQYF
TRBV11-3	NA	TRBJ2-1	TRBD1	TGTGCCACCAAGACAGGGATCCACAATGAGCAGTTCTTC	CATKTGIHNEQFF
TRBV7-9	once	TRBJ1-1	NA	TGTGCCAGCAGCTCACGCTCTCCCAACAGGGCAGCAGCTTTCTTT	CASSSRSPNRAAAFF
TRBV30	NA	TRBJ2-1	NA	TGTGCCTGGGCCAGACAAACAGCTCCGAGCTCCTACAATGAGCAGTTCTTC	CAWARQTAPSSYNEQFF
TRBV11-3	NA	TRBJ2-3	TRBD1	TGTGCCAGCAGTCCGGGACAGGGGACAGATACGCAGTATTTT	CASSPGQGTDTQYF
TRBV6-1	NA	TRBJ1-4	NA	TGTGCCAGCAGTGAATGGCAAGCGAGGACAACTAATGAAAAACTGTTTTTT	CASSEWQARTTNEKLFF
TRBV7-9	NA	TRBJ1-1	NA	TGTGCCAGCAGCTTGGGGACATTTGGTGAAGCTTTCTTT	CASSLGTFGEAFF
TRBV6-1	NA	TRBJ1-2	NA	TGTGCCAGCAGTGCAGGGAACTATGGCTACACCTTC	CASSAGNYGYTF
TRBV5-1	NA	TRBJ2-2	TRBD2	TGCGCCAGCAGAGCGCTAGCGGATCCGAACACCGGGGAGCTGTTTTTT	CASRALADPNTGELFF
TRBV29-1	NA	TRBJ2-3	NA	TGCAGCGTTGCCCCCAGTTATAGCACAGATACGCAGTATTTT	CSVAPSYSTDTQYF
TRBV11-3	NA	TRBJ2-7	TRBD2	TGTGCCAGCAGCCCCCTAGGGACTAGCGGCTACGAGCAGTACTTC	CASSPLGTSGYEQYF
TRBV28	once	TRBJ2-7	TRBD2	TGTGCCAGCAGTTGGCCGAGGGGACTAGCGGGAGGCGAGCAGTACTTC	CASSWPRGLAGGEQYF
TRBV11-3	NA	TRBJ2-7	NA	TGTGCCAGCAGCCTAGGAGAGGTCGGCGAGCAGTACTTC	CASSLGEVGEQYF
TRBV10-2	NA	TRBJ1-3	NA	TGCGCCAGCAGTGGTTCAGGGCAAGAAGGAAACACCATATATTTT	CASSGSGQEGNTIYF
TRBV7-3	NA	TRBJ1-2	TRBD1	TGTGCCAGCAGCTTATCCGGGACAGGTGGGACCTACACCTTC	CASSLSGTGGTYTF